Presented here are 18 T cell receptor beta chains from one specimen sequenced in a study of read filtering for tumor transcriptome and immune sequencing. Molecular barcoded adaptors covering alpha/delta and beta/gamma chains were used on approximately 400 ng RNA. TCRdb reprocessed the reads via MiXCR and lists one record per CDR3 protein. The sample carries fewer than 100,000 distinct CDR3 sequences, 12% recorded once. The specimen sequenced was a population of CD138-negative cells sorted from bone marrow. Source of these receptors: a donor at least 40 years old with multiple myeloma.

This clonotype was counted at least ten times. The gene calls are TRBV7-8 and TRBJ2-7, with 9 bases matching TRBD1. This CDR3 is built from 14 residues. With 5 bases clipped from V and 5 bases from J, the junction kept 7 bases outside the gene matches. Germline-derived CDR1 and CDR2 are SGHVS and FQNEAQ. In nucleotides, the CDR3 is TGTGCCAGCAGCCTCCGGGACAGGGCCCACGAGCAGTACTTC. Translated, it gives CASSLRDRAHEQYF.

This clonotype was detected only a few times. The J gene is TRBJ1-2, the V gene TRBV5-1; 11 bases match TRBD1. The CDR3 loop spans 13 amino acids. The V segment lost 3 bases and the J segment 7 bases; nucleotides outside the gene matches: 2. Per the germline V gene, CDR1 is SGHRS and CDR2 is YFSETQ. CDR3 sequence: CASSSGQGAGYTF. The DNA of the CDR3 is TGCGCCAGCAGCTCAGGACAGGGGGCTGGCTACACCTTC.

The chain carries TRBV5-1 and TRBJ1-1, with TRBD1 identical over 12 bases. Germline CDR1 reads SGHRS; CDR2 reads YFSETQ. Unmatched junction bases numbered 6, after V lost 0 bases and J lost 6 bases. The CDR3 has 16 residues. The CDR3 loop is CASSLDGTGGASEAFF. The CDR3 coding sequence is TGCGCCAGCAGCTTGGACGGGACAGGGGGCGCATCTGAAGCTTTCTTT.

In its sample, this clonotype was seen many times. V is TRBV5-1 and J is TRBJ2-1; weak D call: TRBD2 (6 bases). V lost 0 bases to trimming and J lost 4 bases, with 14 bases between them. This CDR3 has 16 amino acids. In germline, CDR1 is SGHRS, CDR2 YFSETQ. In DNA, the CDR3 is TGCGCCAGCAGCTTGGCCTCGGGAGTGGCTTACAATGAGCAGTTCTTC. Amino acid sequence: CASSLASGVAYNEQFF.

In this sample, this clonotype turned up many times. This rearrangement joins TRBV11-2 to TRBJ2-1; 10 bases line up with TRBD1. The length of the CDR3 is 15 residues. J gave up 6 bases and V 1 base, and 3 bases lay outside the gene matches. Germline assignment: CDR1 SGHAT and CDR2 FQNNGV. The CDR3 DNA reads as TGTGCCAGCAGCTTAGGATGGACAGGGGGCAATGAGCAGTTCTTC. Encoded protein: CASSLGWTGGNEQFF.

Comments on this clonotype: A much larger clone is a single base away; this may be a read error. The CDR3 loop reads CASRPTASDTQYF. The CDR3 DNA follows: TGTGCCAGCAGGCCCACAGCGTCAGATACGCAGTATTTT. The chain employs TRBV3-1 and TRBJ2-3, with D hard to call. CDR1 and CDR2 from the germline V gene are LGHDT and YNNKEL (reference sequence). This CDR3 has 13 amino acids. With 6 bases removed from V and 4 bases from J, the gap between germline ends came to 11 bases.

For this clonotype: This may be a read error, as it is one base from a much larger clone. The CDR3 DNA follows: TGTGCCAGTAGTCCCCCGACTTACATAGATACGCAGTATTTT. Its translation is CASSPPTYIDTQYF. V and J are TRBV19 and TRBJ2-3; D remains unclear. CDR1 is LNHDA, CDR2 SQIVND, per germline (reference sequence). CDR3 length: 14 amino acids. Deletions cut 5 bases from V and 5 bases from J, with 14 bases between.

This clonotype was observed at least ten times. The chain joins TRBV12-3 or TRBV12-4 to TRBJ1-1, with 7 bases lining up with TRBD1. Trimming cost V 8 bases and J 1 base; bases outside gene matches: 1. CDR3 length: 12 amino acids. The CDR3: CASGTANTEAFF. The CDR3 DNA reads as TGTGCCAGCGGGACAGCGAACACTGAAGCTTTCTTT.

This clonotype was found a few times. The genes are TRBV4-1 and TRBJ2-7, with TRBD2 matching over 8 bases. Germline-derived CDR1 and CDR2 are MGHRA and YSYEKL. The V segment lost 4 bases and the J segment 7 bases; nucleotides outside the gene matches: 12. This CDR3 contains 15 residues. The CDR3 region is CASSPGQGLEGEQYF. The CDR3 DNA sequence: TGCGCCAGCAGCCCAGGGCAGGGACTAGAAGGGGAGCAGTACTTC.

This clonotype was counted many times. V gene TRBV20-1 combines with J gene TRBJ2-4; TRBD1 agrees at 9 bases. Germline V gives CDR1 DFQATT, CDR2 SNEGSKA (reference sequence). There are 13 residues in the CDR3. The J segment lost 7 bases and the V segment lost 5 bases, leaving 6 bases of the junction unmatched. CDR3 sequence (DNA): TGCAGTGCTCACAGGGGGCGCATGAACATTCAGTACTTC. This sequence encodes CSAHRGRMNIQYF.

The J gene is TRBJ2-5, the V gene TRBV20-1, with D possibly being TRBD1 or TRBD2 (5 bases each). The V end lost 5 bases, the J end lost 5 bases, and 18 bases lay between the germline ends. This CDR3 has 14 amino acids. CDR1 and CDR2 from the germline V gene are DFQATT and SNEGSKA (reference sequence). CDR3 in DNA: TGCAGTGCTCCCCCTCCGGGGCGCGGGGAGACCCAGTACTTC. It yields the protein CSAPPPGRGETQYF.

Notes on this clonotype: A much larger clone lies one base from this, so it may be a read error. As the CDR3 is not closed by the conserved phenylalanine or tryptophan, this likely results from a read error. This chain joins TRBV20-1 and TRBJ1-1; D is ambiguous. This CDR3 spans 15 amino acids. Trimming took 2 bases from V and 0 from J, leaving 13 bases between them. The germline V gene has CDR1 DFQATT and CDR2 SNEGSKA (reference sequence). The CDR3 region has the DNA TGCAGTGCTAGACCTCACGGAGCCATGAACACTGAAGCTTTCTCT. Protein product: CSARPHGAMNTEAFS.

Details on this clonotype: The junction and the germline gene differ at one end; a read error may be behind it. The chain is built from TRBV4-1 and TRBJ2-7; TRBD2 agrees at 8 bases. Germline CDR1 reads MGHRA; CDR2 reads YSYEKL. CDR3 length equals 17 residues. CDR3 DNA sequence: TGTGCCAGCAGCCAAGACTATAGCGGGAACCTACCCTACGAGCAGTACTTC. Its protein product is CASSQDYSGNLPYEQYF.

This clonotype appeared many times. The V and J genes are TRBV4-2 and TRBJ2-3; no reliable D call. The CDR3 consists of 16 residues. Trimming removed 4 bases from V and 2 bases from J, with 16 bases in between. The germline V gene has CDR1 LGHNA and CDR2 YNFKEQ. The CDR3 here is CASSRGDSLDTDTQYF. CDR3 nucleotide sequence: TGTGCCAGCAGCCGTGGTGACTCCCTAGACACAGATACGCAGTATTTT.

This clonotype was seen many times. One end of the junction varies from germline; a read error may be responsible. The rearrangement links TRBV5-1 to TRBJ2-7, with D tentatively TRBD1 (6 bases). This CDR3 has 13 amino acids. Per germline, CDR1 SGHRS and CDR2 YFSETQ. CDR3: CASSLNRDYEQYF. CDR3 DNA: TGTGCCAGCAGCTTGAACAGGGACTACGAGCAGTACTTC.

Turning to this clonotype: Given a much more abundant clone one base away, this may be a read error. V gene TRBV29-1 combines with J gene TRBJ2-1; D unresolved. In germline, CDR1 is SQVTM, CDR2 ANQGSEA. This CDR3 comprises 9 residues. This CDR3 reads CNVAAEQFF. The CDR3 region has the DNA TGCAACGTTGCCGCTGAGCAGTTCTTC.

This clonotype was observed many times. This chain connects TRBV7-9 to TRBJ2-3; TRBD2 matches at 13 bases. V trimming: 5 bases; J trimming: 6 bases; junction bases outside the gene matches: 8. CDR3 size: 16 residues. Germline lookup yields CDR1 SEHNR and CDR2 FQNEAQ (reference sequence). The CDR3 region has the DNA TGTGCCAGCAGCACCTGGACTAGCGGGAGAGGGGATACGCAGTATTTT. It encodes CASSTWTSGRGDTQYF.

This clonotype came up many times. The chain couples TRBV29-1 to TRBJ2-7; D perhaps matches TRBD1 (6 bases). This CDR3 spans 14 amino acids. Per the germline V gene, CDR1 is SQVTM and CDR2 is ANQGSEA. The V and J ends lost 1 base and 3 bases respectively, with 13 bases between them. CDR3 protein: CSVEGTTGFYEQYF. Written as DNA, the CDR3 is TGCAGCGTTGAAGGGACCACAGGGTTCTACGAGCAGTACTTC.